This T cell receptor (beta chain) was sequenced in a study of T cell clones after liver transplantation. The overall study: Standard immunosuppression, with no induction, continued until 12-24 months after transplant. Blood was drawn pre-transplant, before withdrawal, and after full or failed withdrawal. Study results and caveats: Low donor cell numbers restricted donor-reactive repertoire measurement in a couple of subjects. In most of the 8 subjects, circulating graft-donor-reactive CD4 TCRbeta sequences fell significantly after transplant.

The CDR3 loop spans 17 amino acids. Germline lookup yields CDR1 SGHDN and CDR2 FVKESK. Trimming removed 0 bases from V and 3 bases from J; junction bases left unmatched: 8. Repertoires were generated with immunoSEQ multiplex PCR, while TCRdb's copy carries only in-frame clones and drops some. There are 18,000 or so clones in the sample; 75% to 90% occur only once, and approximately 13% lies in the top ten. As regards this clone: The antigen remains unidentified.

The chain has TRBV14 and TRBJ2-5; 9 bases are a match to TRBD2. The TCR was taken from a human patient who received a liver transplant. Some T cells may be transferred from the graft donor. The sample in question was CD8+ T cells from blood, obtained 46 months after liver transplant. The CDR3 loop is CASSQERVVAGEETQYF. In nucleotides, the CDR3 is TGTGCCAGCAGCCAAGAGAGGGTAGTAGCGGGAGAAGAGACCCAGTACTTC. Supplemented by reference TRBV14 and TRBJ2-5, the full variable domain reads EAGVTQFPSHSVIEKGQTVTLRCDPISGHDNLYWYRRVMGKEIKFLLHFVKESKQDESGMPNNRFLAERTGGTYSTLKVQPAELEDSGVYFCASSQERVVAGEETQYFGPGTRLLVL.